Presented here are 6 T cell receptor beta chains from one specimen sequenced in a study of a mutant IDH1 vaccine in newly diagnosed glioma. Only in-frame clones appear in the TCRdb table, and some are missing; sequencing was by immunoSEQ multiplex PCR. This table has 90,000 to 95,000 clones, approximately 83% appearing once. Time point reported: baseline, week 1 (first vaccination visit). Treatment given: pre-vaccination baseline after standard-of-care therapy. The sequencing here drew on PBMCs, taken from a glioma patient treated with radiotherapy, temozolomide or both. All receptors derive from a woman aged 45 to 65 with glioma.

The chain carries TRBV6-1 and TRBJ1-5; 7 bases are shared with TRBD1. Trimming took 10 bases from V and 0 from J; bases not matched to a gene: 9. CDR3 length: 15 residues. Germline assignment: CDR1 MNHNS and CDR2 SASEGT. CDR3 DNA sequence: TGTGCCACCTCACCGGGACAGTATAGCAATCAGCCCCAGCATTTT. This translates into CATSPGQYSNQPQHF.

This clone occurred a few times. The gene calls are TRBV14 and TRBJ2-7; tentatively, D is TRBD2 (6 bases). Germline values: CDR1 SGHDN, CDR2 FVKESK. CDR3 length: 15 amino acids. Between the trimmed V and J ends, which lost 1 base and 4 bases, there was a span of 14 bases. CDR3 region: CASSQAGSGGYEQYF. CDR3 bases: TGTGCCAGCAGCCAAGCTGGTAGCGGCGGGTACGAGCAGTACTTC.

The V call is TRBV30, the J call TRBJ2-7; D uncertain. This CDR3 comprises 14 residues. V lost 4 bases and J 2 bases, leaving 15 bases between the germline ends. CDR1 is GTSNPN and CDR2 is SVGIG in the germline V gene (reference sequence). Here the CDR3 reads CAWTRSPLTYEQYF. The DNA for the CDR3 is TGTGCCTGGACCCGAAGTCCCCTAACCTACGAGCAGTACTTC.

This clone was counted only a few times. CDR3 coding DNA: TGTGCCAGCAGCTTATTGAGGGATTCACCCCTCCACTTT. It translates to CASSLLRDSPLHF. This rearrangement joins TRBV11-2 to TRBJ1-6, with D unresolved. From germline, CDR1 is SGHAT and CDR2 FQNNGV. CDR3 size: 13 residues. The V gene lost 2 bases and the J gene lost 8 bases, with 7 bases spanning the gap.

The V gene is TRBV28, the J gene TRBJ1-1; 7 positions agree with TRBD1. The junction had 8 bases not matched to a gene; V was cut back by 5 bases and J by 5 bases. The CDR3 consists of 14 residues. Germline CDR1 and CDR2: MDHEN and SYDVKM. The CDR3 loop is CASSTTGDLTEAFF. The CDR3, as DNA: TGTGCCAGCAGTACAACAGGGGATCTTACTGAAGCTTTCTTT.

This sequence joins TRBV7-6 and TRBJ2-2, with 11 nucleotides matching TRBD1. Trimming took 5 bases from V and 5 from J; bases not matched to a gene: 10. This CDR3 is 17 amino acids long. CDR1 and CDR2 (germline): SGHVS, FNYEAQ. CDR3 amino acids: CASSRTYGQGATGELFF. The DNA of the CDR3 is TGTGCCAGCAGCCGAACCTACGGACAGGGGGCGACCGGGGAGCTGTTTTTT.